Each of the 27 T cell receptor beta chains below was sequenced from the same sample in a study of vaccination effects on CD4 cells after COVID-19. Method: immunoSEQ multiplex PCR; TCRdb's copy keeps in-frame clones and lacks some. The profile covers 30,000 to 45,000 clones, with 60% to 80% appearing a single time and under 15% taken by the ten largest. Sequencing was preceded by expansion of antigen-specific CD4+ T cells with viral peptide pools in the ViraFEST assay. Having been cultured for 10 days, the cells underwent CD4+ T cell isolation. The healthy vaccine recipients, who had no prior SARS-CoV-2 infection, showed negative nucleocapsid antibodies. Antigen specificity for these receptors is unknown. Source: CD4+ T cells from PBMCs cultured with HCoV-OC43 spike peptides, taken before COVID-19 vaccination. Subset defined: HCoV-OC43 spike overlapping peptide pool stimulation. These receptors were obtained from a human donor who received a COVID-19 vaccine.

There are a few counts of this clone. This chain connects TRBV19 to TRBJ1-2; D uncertain. The CDR3 length is 16 residues. The germline CDR1 and CDR2 sequences are LNHDA and SQIVND (reference sequence). Trimming removed 5 bases from V and 2 bases from J, with 18 bases in between. In DNA, the CDR3 is TGTGCCAGTAGTTCGCGCCGAATCGGGTTAAACTATGGCTACACCTTC. Translation: CASSSRRIGLNYGYTF.

The chain employs TRBV5-4 and TRBJ1-6; 9 bases fit TRBD1. The CDR3 extends over 19 amino acids. V lost 4 bases to trimming and J lost 9 bases; unmatched junction nucleotides: 20. Looked up from germline, CDR1 is SGHNT and CDR2 is YYREEE (reference sequence). CDR3 residues: CASSAIQGARWGVPSPLHF. Written as DNA, the CDR3 is TGTGCCAGCAGCGCGATACAGGGGGCGCGTTGGGGAGTGCCTTCACCCCTCCACTTT.

Points on this clone: At one boundary the junction diverges from the germline segment, which might be a read error. This chain links TRBV5-6 with TRBJ1-2, with D perhaps TRBD1 (5 bases). Germline loops: CDR1 SGHDT, CDR2 YYEEEE. The CDR3 totals 14 residues. In nucleotides, the CDR3 is TGTGCCAGCAGCTTACGGGACGCCCAGAAGAACGCCGGATTC. Translated, it gives CASSLRDAQKNAGF.

The CDR3: CASSDLAGGTYNEQFF. Written as DNA, the CDR3 is TGTGCCAGCAGTGACTTAGCGGGAGGGACCTACAATGAGCAGTTCTTC. The chain combines TRBV25-1 with TRBJ2-1; 11 bases match TRBD2. Germline V gene lookup returns CDR1 MGHDK and CDR2 SYGVNS. V lost 3 bases, J lost 2 bases, and 3 bases stayed unmatched. CDR3 length: 16 residues.

The V call is TRBV28, the J call TRBJ1-2; D gene uncertain. The CDR3 consists of 13 residues. V was cut by 2 bases and J by 2 bases, with 6 bases left in between. Per the germline V gene, CDR1 is MDHEN and CDR2 is SYDVKM. CDR3 coding DNA: TGTGCCAGCAGTTTAGGGCAGAACTATGGCTACACCTTC. It specifies CASSLGQNYGYTF.

This clone was observed a handful of times. The CDR3 here is CASSLNVGGGAGEQFF. In nucleotides, the CDR3 is TGTGCCAGCAGTTTGAACGTCGGCGGGGGGGCCGGTGAGCAGTTCTTC. This chain links TRBV6-5 with TRBJ2-1; 9 nucleotides agree with TRBD2. Germline trimming cut 4 bases from V and 9 bases from J; bases unmatched to any gene: 13. The CDR3 extends over 16 amino acids. CDR1 is MNHEY, CDR2 SVGAGI, per germline.

The V call is TRBV12-3 or TRBV12-4, the J call TRBJ2-2, with D unresolved. This CDR3 is built from 11 residues. With 6 bases removed from V and 2 bases from J, the gap between germline ends came to 1 base. The CDR3 bases are TGTGCCAGCAGAAACACCGGGGAGCTGTTTTTT. It yields the protein CASRNTGELFF.

The chain uses TRBV19 and TRBJ2-5; perhaps D is TRBD1 or TRBD2 (5 bases each). This CDR3 contains 15 residues. V shed 7 bases and J shed 1 base, with 16 bases lying between them. CDR1 is LNHDA and CDR2 is SQIVND in the germline V gene (reference sequence). CDR3 amino acids: CASKSRGPRQETQYF. CDR3 nucleotides: TGTGCCAGTAAATCCCGGGGACCCCGCCAAGAGACCCAGTACTTC.

The chain has TRBV9 and TRBJ1-6; perhaps TRBD1 as D (5 bases). This CDR3 region has 15 residues. The germline V gene encodes CDR1 SGDLS and CDR2 YYNGEE. V shed 0 bases and J shed 8 bases, with 12 bases lying between them. The CDR3 here is CASSVEVGVDSPLHF. The CDR3 bases are TGTGCCAGCAGCGTAGAGGTAGGGGTCGATTCACCCCTCCACTTT.

This chain uses TRBV6-1 with TRBJ1-4, with TRBD1 as a possible D gene (6 bases). Per germline, CDR1 MNHNS and CDR2 SASEGT. This CDR3 is built from 15 residues. The V gene lost 0 bases and the J gene lost 7 bases, with 12 bases spanning the gap. The CDR3 DNA reads TGTGCCAGCAGTGAAGCCCAACTGGGGGCTGAAAAACTGTTTTTT. It translates to CASSEAQLGAEKLFF.

The rearrangement uses TRBV27 and TRBJ1-1; possibly TRBD1 for D (6 bases). Germline CDR1 MNHEY, CDR2 SMNVEV (reference sequence). The CDR3 runs to 14 residues. Trimming left V 2 bases short and J 0 bases short, with 7 bases between. CDR3 bases: TGTGCCAGCAGTTTAGGACAGATGAACACTGAAGCTTTCTTT. Its protein product is CASSLGQMNTEAFF.

The chain carries TRBV27 and TRBJ1-2; D unclear. V lost 5 bases, J lost 5 bases, and 15 bases lay in between. Germline assignment: CDR1 MNHEY and CDR2 SMNVEV (reference sequence). The CDR3 is 14 amino acids. The CDR3: CASSVAGVGYGYTF. The CDR3 nucleotides read TGTGCCAGCAGTGTAGCTGGGGTAGGGTATGGCTACACCTTC.

This clone was observed a few times. The chain is built from TRBV5-5 and TRBJ2-7, with D possibly TRBD2 on 5 matching bases. The CDR3 sequence is 14 residues long. Trimming shortened V by 1 base and J by 5 bases, and 13 bases separated the two germline ends. Germline CDR1 is SGHKS and CDR2 is YYEKEE (reference sequence). DNA for the CDR3: TGTGCCAGCAGCTTGACCTCCTCGAGGGACGAGCAGTACTTC. Amino acid sequence: CASSLTSSRDEQYF.

The J gene is TRBJ2-5, the V gene TRBV15; tentatively, D is TRBD1 (6 bases). Per germline, CDR1 LNHNV and CDR2 YYDKDF (reference sequence). V was clipped by 0 bases and J by 7 bases, with 15 bases between them. The CDR3 runs to 15 residues. The CDR3 region is CATSRDLTGSGTQYF. CDR3 in DNA: TGTGCCACCAGCAGAGACTTAACAGGGAGCGGGACCCAGTACTTC.

CDR3 protein: CASGLAGFSSYNEQFF. CDR3 DNA: TGTGCCAGCGGTTTAGCGGGCTTCAGCTCCTACAATGAGCAGTTCTTC. V gene TRBV6-6 combines with J gene TRBJ2-1; TRBD2 agrees at 7 bases. The V and J ends lost 8 bases and 0 bases, in that order; junction bases with no gene match: 10. Germline lookup yields CDR1 MNHNY and CDR2 SVGAGI (reference sequence). This CDR3 is 16 amino acids long.

This clone was detected only a few times. The gene calls are TRBV7-2 and TRBJ2-7; D may be TRBD1 (6 bases). CDR1 is SGHTA and CDR2 is FQGNSA in the germline V gene. V lost 8 bases and J lost 1, with 15 bases in between. The CDR3 has 14 residues. The CDR3 sequence is CASAGDTSSYEQYF. The CDR3 nucleotides are TGTGCCAGCGCCGGGGACACCTCTTCCTACGAGCAGTACTTC.

The CDR3 DNA is TGTGCCAGCAGCTTAGGGGGTTGGGTAAATAATTCACCCCTCCACTTT. This gives the protein CASSLGGWVNNSPLHF. The chain employs TRBV13 and TRBJ1-6, with D hard to call. The length of the CDR3 is 16 residues. From germline, CDR1 is PRHDT and CDR2 FYEKMQ (reference sequence). Trimming shortened V by 0 bases and J by 5 bases, and 11 bases separated the two germline ends.

V usage is TRBV29-1 and J usage is TRBJ2-1; 10 positions match TRBD1. The CDR3 contains 14 residues. Germline V lookup: CDR1 SQVTM, CDR2 ANQGSEA. V was clipped by 6 bases and J by 7 bases; unmatched bases: 9. As DNA, the CDR3 is TGCAGCGTCCCCAGGGGGACAGGGGTTAATGAGCAGTTCTTC. Protein: CSVPRGTGVNEQFF.

The chain joins TRBV19 to TRBJ1-4; 8 bases fit TRBD1. Germline V lookup: CDR1 LNHDA, CDR2 SQIVND (reference sequence). The CDR3 has 17 residues. The J segment lost 0 bases and the V segment lost 4 bases, leaving 7 bases of the junction unmatched. The chain's CDR3 is CASSRPAGGATNEKLFF. The CDR3 DNA reads TGTGCCAGTAGTAGACCGGCAGGGGGCGCAACTAATGAAAAACTGTTTTTT.

The chain has TRBV6-5 and TRBJ1-3, with D hard to call. Germline CDR1 MNHEY, CDR2 SVGAGI. V was shortened by 6 bases and J by 5 bases, with 11 bases between the two germline ends. CDR3 length: 13 amino acids. Here the CDR3 reads CASSVGGRNTIYF. The DNA for the CDR3 is TGTGCCAGCAGCGTTGGAGGCAGAAACACCATATATTTT.

This sequence joins TRBV11-2 and TRBJ2-1; TRBD2 matches at 8 bases. This CDR3 region has 15 residues. CDR1 and CDR2 (germline): SGHAT, FQNNGV. J was trimmed by 7 bases and V by 1 base; bases with no gene match: 6. The CDR3 DNA sequence: TGTGCCAGCAGCTTAGGCGGGAGGTTCGGGAATGAGCAGTTCTTC. Its protein is CASSLGGRFGNEQFF.

V is TRBV3-1 (or the pseudogene TRBV3-2) and J is TRBJ1-2; D may be TRBD1 (5 bases). Between the trimmed V and J ends, which lost 3 bases and 2 bases, there was a span of 10 bases. This CDR3 comprises 14 residues. From germline, CDR1 is LGHDT and CDR2 YNNKEL (reference sequence). CDR3 in amino acids: CASSHQGLNYGYTF. CDR3 DNA sequence: TGTGCCAGCAGCCATCAGGGCCTGAACTATGGCTACACCTTC.

V gene TRBV6-4 combines with J gene TRBJ2-3; 9 positions match TRBD2. The V gene's germline CDR1 is MRHNA and CDR2 SNTAGT. The CDR3 sequence is 14 residues long. The junction had 6 bases not matched to a gene; V was cut back by 5 bases and J by 6 bases. The CDR3 nucleotides read TGTGCCAGCAGTCCCGGACTAGCGTCGGATACGCAGTATTTT. This translates into CASSPGLASDTQYF.

This chain connects TRBV13 to TRBJ2-1; tentatively, D is TRBD1 or TRBD2 (5 bases each). The germline CDR1 and CDR2 sequences are PRHDT and FYEKMQ (reference sequence). CDR3 length: 12 residues. V lost 5 bases to trimming and J lost 7 bases, with 9 bases between them. The DNA of the CDR3 is TGTGCCAGCAGCGATTGGGGGAATGAGCAGTTCTTC. It specifies CASSDWGNEQFF.

V gene TRBV5-6 combines with J gene TRBJ1-1; D is perhaps TRBD1 (5 bases). This CDR3 has 14 residues. CDR1 SGHDT and CDR2 YYEEEE come from the germline V gene. With 4 bases removed from V and 1 base from J, the gap between germline ends came to 11 bases. The chain's CDR3 is CASSASQGNTEAFF. CDR3 DNA: TGTGCCAGCAGCGCATCCCAGGGGAACACTGAAGCTTTCTTT.

The rearrangement joins TRBV9 to TRBJ2-3; the match to TRBD2 covers 14 bases. This CDR3 comprises 17 residues. The junction had 6 bases not matched to a gene; V was cut back by 4 bases and J by 2 bases. The V gene's germline CDR1 is SGDLS and CDR2 YYNGEE. CDR3 in amino acids: CASSPGLAGGITDTQYF. DNA of the CDR3: TGTGCCAGCAGCCCCGGACTAGCGGGAGGCATCACAGATACGCAGTATTTT.

The chain recombines TRBV29-1 with TRBJ2-7; 7 positions match TRBD1. After removal of 7 bases from V and 1 base from J, the junction contained 7 bases not matched to a gene. This CDR3 comprises 13 residues. Germline values: CDR1 SQVTM, CDR2 ANQGSEA. CDR3 DNA: TGCAGCGCACAGACAGGGCCTTCCTACGAGCAGTACTTC. Its protein product is CSAQTGPSYEQYF.